Below, one T cell receptor (beta chain) is given with its context. The entry originates in a study of blood T cell repertoires in COVID-19. The method was immunoSEQ multiplex PCR; TCRdb's version includes in-frame clones alone and lacks a portion of them. The data show around 160,000 clones, approximately 95% seen once. V shed 3 bases and J shed 3 bases, with 14 bases lying between them. The CDR3 runs to 15 residues. Looked up from germline, CDR1 is LNHNV and CDR2 is YYDKDF (reference sequence). This TCR came from an older woman with COVID-19, enrolled during active disease. The specimen was peripheral blood. The gene calls are TRBV15 and TRBJ1-2; D is undetermined. The CDR3 sequence: CATSRFAQEDYGYTF. In DNA, the CDR3 is TGTGCCACCAGCAGGTTCGCCCAGGAGGACTATGGCTACACCTTC.